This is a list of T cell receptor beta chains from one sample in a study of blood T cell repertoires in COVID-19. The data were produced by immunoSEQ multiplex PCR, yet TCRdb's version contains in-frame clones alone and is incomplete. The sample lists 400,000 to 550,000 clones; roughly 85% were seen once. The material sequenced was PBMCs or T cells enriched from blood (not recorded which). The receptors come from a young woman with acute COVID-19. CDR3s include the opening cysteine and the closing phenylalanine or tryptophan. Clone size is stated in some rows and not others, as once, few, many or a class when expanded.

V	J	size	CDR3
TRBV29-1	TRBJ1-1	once	CSVKQEGNTEAFF
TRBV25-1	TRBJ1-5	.	CASSEHRDNQPQHF
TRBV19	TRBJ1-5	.	CASSVDRALNQPQHF
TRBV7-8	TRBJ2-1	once	CASSPGGDEQFF
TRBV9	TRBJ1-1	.	CASSVARSGTEAFF
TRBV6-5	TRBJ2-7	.	CASSRDRGEQYF
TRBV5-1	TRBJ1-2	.	CASSLSQGNYGYTF
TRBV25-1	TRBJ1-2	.	CASSEGDISSGYTF
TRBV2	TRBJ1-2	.	CARTTGAEGARYGYTF
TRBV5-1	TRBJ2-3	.	CASSTLAGGTDTQYF
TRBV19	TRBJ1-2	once	CASSPPGTPLYGYTF
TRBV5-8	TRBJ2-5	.	CASSRTVETQYF
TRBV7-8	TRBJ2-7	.	CASSPPLEGISYHEQYF
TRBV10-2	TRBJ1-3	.	CASSEYGTPGNTIYF
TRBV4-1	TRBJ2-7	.	CASSQVGGGLYEQYF
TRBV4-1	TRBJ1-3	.	CASSHLGTNSGNTIYF
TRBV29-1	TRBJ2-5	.	CSVQGAEETQYF
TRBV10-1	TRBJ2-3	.	CASSARRSTDTQYF
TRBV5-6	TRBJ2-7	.	CASSPPSGRLTLSYEQYF
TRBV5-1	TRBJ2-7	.	CASSPRDFVEQYF
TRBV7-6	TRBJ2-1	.	CASSLVSLAGDNEQFF
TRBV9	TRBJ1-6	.	CASSPSPRTGRNSPLHF
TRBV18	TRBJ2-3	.	CASSPDSRTDTQYF
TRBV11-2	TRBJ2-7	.	CASSLFLGQHYEQYF
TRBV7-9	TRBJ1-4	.	CASSPRLEPFF
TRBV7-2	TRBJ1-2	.	CASSSRSSPQLYGYTF
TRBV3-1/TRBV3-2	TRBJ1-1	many	CASSRGPTEAFF
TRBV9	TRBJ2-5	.	CASSAGLYQETQYF
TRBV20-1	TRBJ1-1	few	CSASFLEDTEAFF
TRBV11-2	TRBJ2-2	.	CASSSSLAGAGELFF
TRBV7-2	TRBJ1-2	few	CASSPLVKGAGGYTF
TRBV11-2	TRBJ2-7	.	CASSLDRDEQYF
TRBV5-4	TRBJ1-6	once	CASSSQGGMSPLHF
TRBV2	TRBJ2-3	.	CASSRQGVTDTQYF
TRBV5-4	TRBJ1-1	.	CASSGERGNTEAFF
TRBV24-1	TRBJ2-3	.	CATSDPGGTQYF
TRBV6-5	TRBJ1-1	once	CASSYGALNTEAFF
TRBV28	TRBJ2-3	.	CASSFLAGPDTQYF
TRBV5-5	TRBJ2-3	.	CASSLVGTDTQYF
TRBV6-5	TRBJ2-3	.	CASSCGGDTQYF
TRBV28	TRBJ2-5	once	CASSSAPSPGTQYF
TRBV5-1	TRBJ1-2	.	CASSLGRDSGYTF
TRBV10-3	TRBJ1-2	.	CAISETGEYGYTF
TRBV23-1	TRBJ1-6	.	CASSQEVTRSSYNSPLHF
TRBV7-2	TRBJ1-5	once	CASSLVGLYSNQPQHF
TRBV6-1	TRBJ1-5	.	CASSEDSPNQPQHF
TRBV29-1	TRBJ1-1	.	CSVQGTANMNTEAFF
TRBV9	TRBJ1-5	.	CASSVVRCSHNQPQHF
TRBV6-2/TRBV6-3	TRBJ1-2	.	CASSRRDTYGYTF
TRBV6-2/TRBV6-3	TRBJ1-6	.	CASSQRTGRNSPLHF
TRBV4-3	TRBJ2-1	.	CASSQPAGVRSEQFF
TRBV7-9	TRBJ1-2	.	CASSQTGVYGYTF
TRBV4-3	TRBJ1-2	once	CASSQVEGNYGYTF
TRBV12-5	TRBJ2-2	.	CASGPGVNTGELFF